Listed here are 17 T cell receptor beta chains from one sample, sequenced in a study of cytomegalovirus exposure and HLA in healthy donors. It was with 60 Vbeta and 13 Jbeta primers that the PCR ran. This table comes from immunoSEQ multiplex PCR, and its TCRdb copy is limited to in-frame clones, with some not included. The data contain around 140,000 clones, 65% to 80% of them singletons. The material sequenced was PBMCs. The receptor source for this set is a woman aged 18-29 years in good health and CMV-seronegative.

The V and J genes are TRBV7-9 and TRBJ1-4, with D perhaps TRBD1 (5 bases). Germline values: CDR1 SEHNR, CDR2 FQNEAQ (reference sequence). Trimming pared 2 bases from V and 7 bases from J, leaving 11 bases between. CDR3 length: 14 amino acids. For the CDR3, the DNA is TGTGCCAGCAGCTTAATAGGGGATTTTGAAAAACTGTTTTTT. The encoded protein is CASSLIGDFEKLFF.

V and J are TRBV27 and TRBJ1-1; tentatively, D is TRBD1 (5 bases). The V gene lost 7 bases and the J gene lost 1 base, with 10 bases spanning the gap. Germline CDR1 reads MNHEY; CDR2 reads SMNVEV (reference sequence). This CDR3 contains 13 residues. The CDR3 protein is CASKFDRNTEAFF. CDR3 DNA sequence: TGTGCCAGCAAATTTGACAGGAACACTGAAGCTTTCTTT.

The chain has TRBV30 and TRBJ1-5; no definite D call. In germline, CDR1 is GTSNPN, CDR2 SVGIG (reference sequence). The CDR3 length is 13 residues. V was clipped by 3 bases and J by 7 bases, with 13 bases between them. Here the CDR3 reads CAWSGENNQPQHF. In DNA, the CDR3 is TGTGCCTGGAGCGGAGAGAATAACCAGCCCCAGCATTTT.

This chain links TRBV23-1 with TRBJ2-7; a possible D gene is TRBD2 (6 bases). TRBV23-1 is filed as an ORF, its function uncertain. V gave up 7 bases and J gave up 7 bases, with 20 bases separating them. This CDR3 region has 14 residues. The CDR3 coding sequence is TGCGCCAGCATCACCGCCCGACAAGGAGGGGAGCAGTACTTC. Protein sequence: CASITARQGGEQYF.

The rearrangement links TRBV15 to TRBJ2-7; 7 bases agree with TRBD2. The CDR3 runs 14 residues. CDR1 LNHNV and CDR2 YYDKDF come from the germline V gene (reference sequence). With V trimmed by 5 bases and J by 7 bases, 11 bases remained unmatched. Here the CDR3 DNA reads TGTGCCACCAGCTTAGCGGGTTCCCCCTTAGAGCAGTACTTC. Residues: CATSLAGSPLEQYF. Supplemented by reference TRBV15 and TRBJ2-7, the full variable domain reads DAMVIQNPRYQVTQFGKPVTLSCSQTLNHNVMYWYQQKSSQAPKLLFHYYDKDFNNEADTPDNFQSRRPNTSFCFLDIRSPGLGDTAMYLCATSLAGSPLEQYFGPGTRLTVT.

Here the CDR3 reads CASSLGAGGLFF. The CDR3, as DNA: TGTGCCAGCAGCTTAGGAGCCGGAGGACTGTTTTTT. The chain combines TRBV7-9 with TRBJ1-4; D gene unclear. This CDR3 has 12 residues. V lost 1 base to trimming and J lost 13 bases, with 10 bases between them. Germline CDR1 is SEHNR and CDR2 is FQNEAQ (reference sequence).

The chain links TRBV27 to TRBJ2-2; 9 nucleotides align to TRBD2. V shed 6 bases, J shed 3 bases, and the junction held 14 bases outside the gene matches. The CDR3 covers 18 residues. Germline V gene sequence: CDR1 MNHEY, CDR2 SMNVEV (reference sequence). In DNA form, the CDR3 reads TGTGCCAGCAGGTTAGAGTGGGGCGGGAGGGCCCACACCGGGGAGCTGTTTTTT. Protein product: CASRLEWGGRAHTGELFF.

This chain links TRBV13 with TRBJ2-7; D is unresolved. The CDR3 is 14 amino acids. The germline gives CDR1 PRHDT, CDR2 FYEKMQ (reference sequence). V lost 4 bases and J lost 0, with 10 bases in between. The CDR3, as DNA: TGTGCCAGCAGCTCGTCGACTGTCTCCTACGAGCAGTACTTC. This encodes CASSSSTVSYEQYF.

The chain couples TRBV25-1 to TRBJ1-2, with 7 bases that match TRBD1. J was trimmed by 4 bases and V by 8 bases; bases with no gene match: 13. CDR3 length: 15 residues. Germline loops: CDR1 MGHDK, CDR2 SYGVNS. The CDR3 spells CASAANRGGSYGYTF. CDR3 DNA: TGTGCCAGCGCAGCCAACAGGGGAGGATCCTATGGCTACACCTTC.

The sample holds one count of this clone. V usage is TRBV4-1 and J usage is TRBJ2-1; D uncertain. The CDR3 loop spans 15 amino acids. Deletions cut 1 base from V and 0 bases from J, with 7 bases between. The V gene's germline CDR1 is MGHRA and CDR2 YSYEKL. The CDR3 DNA is TGCGCCAGCAGCCAAGTATCGGGCTCCTACAATGAGCAGTTCTTC. This translates into CASSQVSGSYNEQFF.

The chain is built from TRBV7-6 and TRBJ1-5; D is undetermined. Between the trimmed V and J ends, which lost 1 base and 4 bases, there was a span of 14 bases. Germline-derived CDR1 and CDR2 are SGHVS and FNYEAQ. The CDR3 is 16 amino acids. The CDR3 DNA reads TGTGCCAGCAGCTTAGGAACGGGAAGAGTTAATCAGCCCCAGCATTTT. It yields the protein CASSLGTGRVNQPQHF.

The chain couples TRBV20-1 to TRBJ1-2; a weak D match, TRBD1 (5 bases). Germline V gene sequence: CDR1 DFQATT, CDR2 SNEGSKA (reference sequence). V gave up 5 bases and J gave up 7 bases, with 11 bases separating them. The CDR3 has 11 residues. The DNA of the CDR3 is TGCAGTGCTCCCCGGGGGGTTGGCTACACCTTC. Protein sequence: CSAPRGVGYTF.

V gene TRBV18 combines with J gene TRBJ2-1; TRBD2 agrees at 12 bases. Germline loops: CDR1 KGHSH, CDR2 LQKENI. This CDR3 has 17 amino acids. V shed 0 bases and J 9 bases; nucleotides not matched to a gene: 9. For the CDR3, the DNA is TGTGCCAGCTCACCACCGCTAGCGGGAGGGCTATGGGTTGAGCAGTTCTTC. Its protein product is CASSPPLAGGLWVEQFF.

The V gene is TRBV5-1, the J gene TRBJ2-2; 10 positions match TRBD1. The CDR3 runs to 16 residues. V gave up 0 bases and J gave up 5 bases; unmatched junction bases: 4. Looked up from germline, CDR1 is SGHRS and CDR2 is YFSETQ. The DNA of the CDR3 is TGCGCCAGCAGCTTGGGACAGGGGGCTTTAACCGGGGAGCTGTTTTTT. Its protein product is CASSLGQGALTGELFF.

A single count supports this clone. For the CDR3, the DNA is TGTGCCAGCCGTCCAGGGGCGAGCTCCTACAATGAGCAGTTCTTC. Its translation is CASRPGASSYNEQFF. This chain connects TRBV6-4 to TRBJ2-1, with D tentatively TRBD1 (6 bases). V dropped 8 bases and J dropped 0 bases, with 14 bases sitting between them. The germline V gene has CDR1 MRHNA and CDR2 SNTAGT. The CDR3 length is 15 residues.

V gene TRBV4-2 combines with J gene TRBJ2-2, with D uncertain. CDR1 LGHNA and CDR2 YNFKEQ come from the germline V gene. Trimming took 0 bases from V and 5 from J, leaving 4 bases between them. The CDR3 consists of 13 residues. CDR3 amino acids: CASSQDRTGELFF. CDR3 sequence (DNA): TGTGCCAGCAGCCAAGATCGGACCGGGGAGCTGTTTTTT.

A few counts support this clone. The chain combines TRBV2 with TRBJ2-1; TRBD2 agrees at 10 bases. Germline values: CDR1 SNHLY, CDR2 FYNNEI. J gave up 4 bases and V 1 base, and 7 bases lay outside the gene matches. The CDR3 has 17 residues. CDR3 sequence (DNA): TGTGCCAGCAGTGAAGGGACTAGCGGAGAAGTTTACAATGAGCAGTTCTTC. It yields the protein CASSEGTSGEVYNEQFF.